This T cell receptor beta chain was found in a study of a mutant IDH1 vaccine in newly diagnosed glioma. Study-wide context: Patients received vaccination from 4-6 weeks after radiotherapy alone, or with temozolomide cycles. The V12 visit happened in week 35, and the V13 visit happened in week 47. The treated population exhibited a male proportion of roughly 62%, a female proportion of 37.5%, and a mean age of approximately 41 years. Previous care, which was radiotherapy, temozolomide, or both, most often involved both.

This clone was detected a few times. Its cognate antigen is unknown. Time point given: week 47, end of study. Topical imiquimod was applied with each vaccine dose, which held 300 ug of mutant IDH1 20-mer peptide. Data came from immunoSEQ multiplex PCR; TCRdb stores just in-frame clones and leaves some out. The profile shows approximately 52,000 clones, approximately 76% of them singletons. CDR3 length equals 16 residues. The J segment lost 3 bases and the V segment lost 8 bases, leaving 13 bases of the junction unmatched. Germline CDR1 and CDR2: SNHLY and FYNNEI. The chain carries TRBV2 and TRBJ2-3; TRBD1 matches 8 bases. Sequenced here: PBMCs, sampled from a glioma patient whose treatment included an IDH1 peptide vaccine. The receptor was derived from a woman between 40 and 55 years old with glioma. Some clones in this sample may be carry-over from other donors' samples. For the CDR3, the DNA is TGTGCCAGCTTGCCAGGGGGCGATTTGTGGACAGATACGCAGTATTTT. Translation gives CASLPGGDLWTDTQYF. The variable domain in full, completed from reference TRBV2 and TRBJ2-3, reads EPEVTQTPSHQVTQMGQEVILRCVPISNHLYFYWYRQILGQKVEFLVSFYNNEISEKSEIFDDQFSVERPDGSNFTLKIRSTKLEDSAMYFCASLPGGDLWTDTQYFGPGTRLTVL.